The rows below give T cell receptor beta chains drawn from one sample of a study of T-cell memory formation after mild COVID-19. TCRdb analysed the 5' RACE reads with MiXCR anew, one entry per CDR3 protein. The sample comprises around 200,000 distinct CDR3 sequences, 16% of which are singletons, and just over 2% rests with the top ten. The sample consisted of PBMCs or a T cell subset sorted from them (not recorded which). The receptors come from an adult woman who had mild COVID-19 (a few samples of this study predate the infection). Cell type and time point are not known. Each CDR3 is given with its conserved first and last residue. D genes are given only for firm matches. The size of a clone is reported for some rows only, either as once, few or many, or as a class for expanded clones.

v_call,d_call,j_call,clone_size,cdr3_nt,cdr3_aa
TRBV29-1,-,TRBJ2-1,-,TGCAGCGTTGACCATTTACAGGGGAGGTTGCAGTTCTTC,CSVDHLQGRLQFF
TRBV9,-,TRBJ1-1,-,TGTGCCAGCAGCGTAGACCTGGGCACTGAAGCTTTCTTT,CASSVDLGTEAFF
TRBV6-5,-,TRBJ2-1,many,TGTGCCAGCAGTTACTCGAGGAAAGGGACCTACAATGAGCAGTTCTTC,CASSYSRKGTYNEQFF
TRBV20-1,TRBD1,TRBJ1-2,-,TGCAGTGCTACTCGGACAGGGATTAACTATGGCTACACCTTC,CSATRTGINYGYTF
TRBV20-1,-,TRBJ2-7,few,TGCAGTGCTAGACCGGACTTGTACGAGCAGTACTTC,CSARPDLYEQYF
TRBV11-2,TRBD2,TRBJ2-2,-,TGTGCCAGCAGCTTAGAGACTAGCGGGAGGTTTTCGAACACCGGGGAGCTGTTTTTT,CASSLETSGRFSNTGELFF
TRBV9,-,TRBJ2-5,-,TGTGCCAGCAGCGATGTGGAGACCCAGTACTTC,CASSDVETQYF
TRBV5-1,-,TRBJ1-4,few,TGCGCCAGCAGCTTGTTGGGGACGTCTGAAAAACTGTTTTTT,CASSLLGTSEKLFF
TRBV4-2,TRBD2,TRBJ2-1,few,TGTGCCAGCAGCCAACTAGCGGGGGGCTTCGACTCCTACAATGAGCAGTTCTTC,CASSQLAGGFDSYNEQFF
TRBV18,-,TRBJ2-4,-,TGTGCCAGCTCACCAAACCAGGTTAAAAACATTCAGTACTTC,CASSPNQVKNIQYF
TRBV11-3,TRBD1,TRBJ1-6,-,TGTGCCAGCAGCTTGGAACAGGGGAATTCACCCCTCCACTTT,CASSLEQGNSPLHF
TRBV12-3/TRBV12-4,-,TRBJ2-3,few,TGTGCCACCGCGACCTGGACCAAGGATACGCAGTATTTT,CATATWTKDTQYF
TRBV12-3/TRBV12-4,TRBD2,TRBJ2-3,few,TGTGCCAGCAGTTTCGGGCTAGCGGGACCCACAGATACGCAGTATTTT,CASSFGLAGPTDTQYF
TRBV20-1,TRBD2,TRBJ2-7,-,TGCAGTGCTGTCCCCGGAGCGGGAGGGGGCGAGCAGTACTTC,CSAVPGAGGGEQYF
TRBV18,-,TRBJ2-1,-,TGTGCCAGCTCACAACGTGACGGACGCAATGAGCAGTTCTTC,CASSQRDGRNEQFF
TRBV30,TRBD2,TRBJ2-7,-,TGTGCCTGGAGTGTAGGGCTAGCGGGAGGAATCGACGAGCAGTACTTC,CAWSVGLAGGIDEQYF
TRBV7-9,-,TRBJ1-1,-,TGTGCCAGCAGCTTAGGATCCGTTACGTCTTTCTTT,CASSLGSVTSFF
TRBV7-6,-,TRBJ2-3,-,TGTGCCAGCAGCTTAACTAGTCTCACAGATACGCAGTATTTT,CASSLTSLTDTQYF
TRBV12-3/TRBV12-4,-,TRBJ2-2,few,TGTGCCAGCAGTTTAGATGTCCACTCGAACACCGGGGAGCTGTTTTTT,CASSLDVHSNTGELFF
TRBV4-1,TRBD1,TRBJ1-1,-,TGCGCCAGCAGCCCCACAGGGGTAGTCACTGAAGCTTTCTTT,CASSPTGVVTEAFF
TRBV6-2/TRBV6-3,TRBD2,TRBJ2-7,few,TGTGCCAGCAGTTACTCCCTATTGCGGGAGGGCCTCCGCGAGCAGTACTTC,CASSYSLLREGLREQYF
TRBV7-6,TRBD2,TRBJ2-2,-,TGTGCCAGCAGCCGTAGCGGGAGTAACACCGGGGAGCTGTTTTTT,CASSRSGSNTGELFF
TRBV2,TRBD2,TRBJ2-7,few,TGTGCCAGCATAAGACTAGCCGTCGGGTACGAGCAGTACTTC,CASIRLAVGYEQYF
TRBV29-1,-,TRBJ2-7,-,TGCAGCGCCATGTTGGAGAGGGCGAATCAGTACTTC,CSAMLERANQYF
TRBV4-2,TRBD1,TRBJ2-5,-,TGTGCCAGCAGCTCAGGGTCCAGGGGGCGCAAAGAGACCCAGTACTTC,CASSSGSRGRKETQYF
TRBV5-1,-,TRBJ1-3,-,TGCGCCAGCAGCCCAGACCTGACAGGAAAGGGAGACACCATATATTTT,CASSPDLTGKGDTIYF
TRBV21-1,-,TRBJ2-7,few,TGTGCCGGACGACTGGGACGTCTGGACGAGCAGTACTTC,CAGRLGRLDEQYF
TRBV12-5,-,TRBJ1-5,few,TGTGCTAGTGCCCCGCAGGGTTATAGCAATCAGCCCCAGCATTTT,CASAPQGYSNQPQHF
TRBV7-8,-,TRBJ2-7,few,TGTGCCAGCAGCTTACGAGGAGCTACCTACGAGCAGTACTTC,CASSLRGATYEQYF
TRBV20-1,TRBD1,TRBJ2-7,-,TGCAGTGCTAGGCAGCGACAGGGGGTATGGTACGAGCAGTACTTC,CSARQRQGVWYEQYF
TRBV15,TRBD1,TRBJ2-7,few,TGTGCCACCGAGAGGGACAGGGGGTACGAGCAGTACTTC,CATERDRGYEQYF
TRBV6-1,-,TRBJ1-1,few,TGTGCCAGCAGTCATAACGACGGAATGTGGGCTTTCTTT,CASSHNDGMWAFF
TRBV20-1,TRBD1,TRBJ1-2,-,TGCAGTGCTGGATCGGGACAGCGTGTTTATGGCTACACCTTC,CSAGSGQRVYGYTF
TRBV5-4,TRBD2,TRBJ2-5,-,TGTGCCAGCAGCACAGGGACTAGCGGGAGATCCGAGACCCAGTACTTC,CASSTGTSGRSETQYF
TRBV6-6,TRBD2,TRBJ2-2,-,TGTGCCAGCAGGCGGACTAGCGGAAACACCGGGGAGCTGTTTTTT,CASRRTSGNTGELFF
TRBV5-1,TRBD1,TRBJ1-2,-,TGCGCCAGCAGCTGGGACAGGGGCACTAAGAACTATGGCTACACCTTC,CASSWDRGTKNYGYTF
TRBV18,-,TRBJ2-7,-,TGTGCCAGCTCACTTCAGAGGAGGGACTACGAGCAGTACTTC,CASSLQRRDYEQYF
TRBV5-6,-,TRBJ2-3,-,TGTGCCAGCAGCTTGCCCGGTAGTTTCGTCTACACAGATACGCAGTATTTT,CASSLPGSFVYTDTQYF
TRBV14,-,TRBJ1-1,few,TGTGCCAGCAGCCAAATAAACACTGAAGCTTTCTTT,CASSQINTEAFF
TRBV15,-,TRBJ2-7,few,TGTGCCACCAGCGCCCGTTCACAGGGTGGAGAGGACTTC,CATSARSQGGEDF
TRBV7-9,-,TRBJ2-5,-,TGTGCCAGCAGCTTAGTTGGGGCCGGAGAGACCCAGTACTTC,CASSLVGAGETQYF
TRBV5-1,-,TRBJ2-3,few,TGCGCCAGCAGCCCAGGTCGGGCAGGATTCACAGATACGCAGTATTTT,CASSPGRAGFTDTQYF
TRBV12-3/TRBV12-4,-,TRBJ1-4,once,TGTGCCAGCAGTTCCGGGCCCCAGGGCCCCGAAAAACTGTTTTTT,CASSSGPQGPEKLFF
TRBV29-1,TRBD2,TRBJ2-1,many,TGCAGCGTTGTACCCGCGGGGGGCCTTAATGAGCAGTTCTTC,CSVVPAGGLNEQFF
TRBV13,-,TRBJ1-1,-,TGTGCCAGCAGTCGGATATCGACACCCATGAACACTGAAGCTTTCTTT,CASSRISTPMNTEAFF
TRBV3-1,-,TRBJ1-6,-,TGTGCCAGCAGCCCCTTCCAAGGACAGACCTATAATTCACCCCTCCACTTT,CASSPFQGQTYNSPLHF
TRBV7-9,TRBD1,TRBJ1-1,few,TGTGCCAGCAGCTTATTGGGACAGGGGAGAACGAGGAACACTGAAGCTTTCTTT,CASSLLGQGRTRNTEAFF
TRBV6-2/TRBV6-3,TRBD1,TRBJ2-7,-,TGTGCCAGCAGCTCTCCCCGGGACAGGGGCTATGGGGAGCAGTACTTC,CASSSPRDRGYGEQYF
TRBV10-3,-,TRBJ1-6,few,TGTGCCATCAGCGCGCTCGCTGAGAATTCACCCCTCCACTTT,CAISALAENSPLHF
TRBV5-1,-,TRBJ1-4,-,TGCGCCAGCAGCCTAGGACGGATTGCAACTAATGAAAAACTGTTTTTT,CASSLGRIATNEKLFF
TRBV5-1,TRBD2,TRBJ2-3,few,TGCGCCAGCAGACCAGCGGGGGGCCATACTACTAGCACAGATACGCAGTATTTT,CASRPAGGHTTSTDTQYF
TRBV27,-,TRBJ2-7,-,TGTGCCAGCAAAAAGACGGGAAGCTACGAGCAGTACTTC,CASKKTGSYEQYF
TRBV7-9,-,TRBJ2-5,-,TGTGCCAGCAGCTTACGGACACTCCCAGAGACCCAGTACTTC,CASSLRTLPETQYF
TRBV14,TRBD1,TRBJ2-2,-,TGTGCCAGCAGCCCCTGGACAGGGACGAACACCGGGGAGCTGTTTTTT,CASSPWTGTNTGELFF
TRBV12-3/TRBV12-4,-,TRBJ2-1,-,TGTGCCAGCAGTTTCGACATGGGGAGTGAGCAGTTCTTC,CASSFDMGSEQFF
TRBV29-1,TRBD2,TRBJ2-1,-,TGCAGCGCCCTGGGTGGGACTAGCGGAGACACTGAGCAGTTCTTC,CSALGGTSGDTEQFF
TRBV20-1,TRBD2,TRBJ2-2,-,TGCAGTGCTAGAGATTTTCTAGCGGGGAATTTGGGGGAGCTGTTTTTT,CSARDFLAGNLGELFF
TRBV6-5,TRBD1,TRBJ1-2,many,TGTGCCAGCAGTCCCGACAGGGGGCGAGGGGGCTACACCTTC,CASSPDRGRGGYTF
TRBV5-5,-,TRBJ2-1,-,TGTGCCAGCAGCTTGGTTTTCGGGAGTTACAATGAGCAGTTCTTC,CASSLVFGSYNEQFF
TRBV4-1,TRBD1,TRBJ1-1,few,TGCGCCAGCAGCCAGAGGGACAGCGATTGGACTGAAGCTTTCTTT,CASSQRDSDWTEAFF